Below, 9 T cell receptor beta chains from the same sample are listed, as sequenced in a study of OX40 agonist ivuxolimab in advanced cancers. Library generation was performed with the immunoSEQ multiplex PCR assay. The source is immuneACCESS, and TCRdb retained only in-frame sequences with V and J called. Part of the clones is not carried over; for the studies checked, unresolved V genes explain less than half of this, and the remainder is unexplained. For this sample the table gives 91,000 or so clones, of which about nine tenths were detected only once. Of the sample, around 2% falls within the top ten clones. Sample: CD4+ or CD8+ T cells sorted from blood, taken in a trial of the OX40 agonist ivuxolimab. The receptors here all came from an adult with an advanced solid tumor such as melanoma, head and neck, liver or kidney cancer.

The chain joins TRBV7-2 to TRBJ1-5; 11 positions agree with TRBD1. Germline V lookup: CDR1 SGHTA, CDR2 FQGNSA. The V and J ends lost 5 bases and 7 bases, in that order; junction bases with no gene match: 7. There are 15 residues in the CDR3. CDR3 in amino acids: CASSAGQGVRQPQHF. CDR3 nucleotide sequence: TGTGCCAGCAGCGCGGGACAGGGGGTCCGGCAGCCCCAGCATTTT.

Remarks on this clone: The same CDR3 also results from other DNA sequences found in this sample. The chain combines TRBV2 with TRBJ2-1, with D possibly being TRBD1 (6 bases). In germline, CDR1 is SNHLY, CDR2 FYNNEI. This CDR3 comprises 15 residues. V lost 6 bases to trimming and J lost 1 base, with 13 bases between them. The CDR3 region has the DNA TGTGCCAGCAGAGCCAGGCAGGGGTCCTACAATGAGCAGTTCTTC. Protein: CASRARQGSYNEQFF.

V is TRBV5-4 and J is TRBJ2-3, with 10 positions matching TRBD2. The junction had 8 bases not matched to a gene; V was cut back by 1 base and J by 6 bases. CDR3 length equals 16 residues. CDR1 and CDR2 (germline): SGHNT, YYREEE (reference sequence). The CDR3 sequence: CASSLMLAGAADTQYF. The CDR3 DNA reads as TGTGCCAGCAGCTTGATGCTAGCGGGAGCAGCTGATACGCAGTATTTT.

The chain employs TRBV19 and TRBJ1-1; 10 positions match TRBD1. The V and J ends lost 6 bases and 4 bases, in that order; junction bases with no gene match: 5. Germline V gives CDR1 LNHDA, CDR2 SQIVND (reference sequence). The CDR3 spans 14 residues. The CDR3 sequence: CASSRDRGTTEAFF. In nucleotides, the CDR3 is TGTGCCAGTAGCAGGGACAGGGGTACCACTGAAGCTTTCTTT.

The chain combines TRBV6-1 with TRBJ1-4; D call uncertain. The germline V and J ends were trimmed by 3 bases and 8 bases, with 13 bases remaining between them. Germline assignment: CDR1 MNHNS and CDR2 SASEGT. The CDR3 covers 14 residues. DNA for the CDR3: TGTGCCAGCAGTGATCCCACCCGAACCGAAAAACTGTTTTTT. Translated: CASSDPTRTEKLFF.

The chain carries TRBV7-6 and TRBJ2-7, with D possibly being TRBD1 (5 bases). The CDR3 is 15 residues long. Trimming cost V 1 base and J 0 bases, with 10 bases left between them. CDR1 SGHVS and CDR2 FNYEAQ come from the germline V gene. Written as DNA, the CDR3 is TGTGCCAGCAGCTTAGGGGGCCTAAGCTCCTACGAGCAGTACTTC. This sequence encodes CASSLGGLSSYEQYF.

The V and J genes are TRBV15 and TRBJ2-1, with 8 bases aligning to TRBD2. The CDR3 extends over 14 amino acids. Germline CDR1 reads LNHNV; CDR2 reads YYDKDF (reference sequence). Trimming removed 3 bases from V and 9 bases from J; junction bases left unmatched: 7. Here the CDR3 DNA reads TGTGCCACCAGCAGGGAGCGGGAGCATGGTGAGCAGTTCTTC. Protein product: CATSREREHGEQFF. Full variable domain (remainder filled in from reference TRBV15 and TRBJ2-1): DAMVIQNPRYQVTQFGKPVTLSCSQTLNHNVMYWYQQKSSQAPKLLFHYYDKDFNNEADTPDNFQSRRPNTSFCFLDIRSPGLGDTAMYLCATSREREHGEQFFGPGTRLTVL.

The chain couples TRBV18 to TRBJ1-1; the D is unclear. This CDR3 contains 13 residues. Germline V gene lookup returns CDR1 KGHSH and CDR2 LQKENI. The V end lost 6 bases, the J end lost 7 bases, and 15 bases lay between the germline ends. In nucleotides, the CDR3 is TGTGCCAGCTCTTCCGCGGGAATAGTTGAAGCTTTCTTT. Its protein product is CASSSAGIVEAFF.

This chain uses TRBV5-1 with TRBJ2-3, with D perhaps matching TRBD1 or TRBD2 (5 bases each). CDR3 length: 14 residues. Germline V lookup: CDR1 SGHRS, CDR2 YFSETQ. Trimming took off 4 bases at V and 2 bases at J, with 11 bases between the two ends. Written as DNA, the CDR3 is TGCGCCAGCAGCGGGACCGGATACACAGATACGCAGTATTTT. Protein sequence: CASSGTGYTDTQYF.